The source of this T cell receptor beta chain is a study of pediatric ulcerative colitis. The rectum was sampled with one to two pinch biopsies at colonoscopy. Germline values: CDR1 SQVTM, CDR2 ANQGSEA. The CDR3 runs to 12 residues. Generated by immunoSEQ multiplex PCR, the TCRdb table keeps only in-frame clones and is missing some. The sample shows some 25,000 clones, 55% to 85% of them seen only once. Sequencing was carried out using gut tissue. The TCR originated in a boy under 18 with severe ulcerative colitis. The chain joins TRBV29-1 to TRBJ2-1; the D call may be TRBD1 or TRBD2 (5 bases each). This CDR3 reads CSLGRTYNEQFF. CDR3 sequence (DNA): TGCAGTTTGGGACGGACCTACAATGAGCAGTTCTTC.